These 24 T cell receptor beta chains share one sample of origin, sequenced in a study of cytomegalovirus exposure and HLA in healthy donors. The PCR ran on 60 Vbeta and 13 Jbeta primers. TCRdb's table, derived via immunoSEQ multiplex PCR, lists solely in-frame clones and lacks some. The sample contains 100,000 to 150,000 clones, around 78% of which appear only once. The sequenced sample was PBMCs. These TCRs come from a middle-aged man in good health and CMV-seronegative.

The chain joins TRBV29-1 to TRBJ1-2; D possibly corresponds to TRBD1 (5 bases). The germline V and J ends were trimmed by 0 bases and 4 bases, with 12 bases remaining between them. This CDR3 region has 14 residues. Looked up from germline, CDR1 is SQVTM and CDR2 is ANQGSEA. The CDR3 nucleotides are TGCAGCGTTGAAGATCGCGGCAGGGCCTATGGCTACACCTTC. Residues: CSVEDRGRAYGYTF. The full variable domain, completed using reference TRBV29-1 and TRBJ1-2, is SAVISQKPSRDICQRGTSLTIQCQVDSQVTMMFWYRQQPGQSLTLIATANQGSEATYESGFVIDKFPISRPNLTFSTLTVSNMSPEDSSIYLCSVEDRGRAYGYTFGSGTRLTVV.

The chain couples TRBV7-9 to TRBJ2-4; TRBD2 matches 9 bases. The junction had 6 bases not matched to a gene; V was cut back by 2 bases and J by 1 base. This CDR3 comprises 17 residues. Germline CDR1 is SEHNR and CDR2 is FQNEAQ (reference sequence). CDR3 in amino acids: CASSLYSGGQAKNIQYF. The DNA for the CDR3 is TGTGCCAGCAGCTTATACAGCGGGGGGCAGGCCAAAAACATTCAGTACTTC. Based on the CDR3 plus reference TRBV7-9 and TRBJ2-4, the full variable domain is DTGVSQNPRHKITKRGQNVTFRCDPISEHNRLYWYRQTLGQGPEFLTYFQNEAQLEKSRLLSDRFSAERPKGSFSTLEIQRTEQGDSAMYLCASSLYSGGQAKNIQYFGAGTRLSVL.

The chain links TRBV10-1 to TRBJ2-2, with 12 bases lining up with TRBD1. Unmatched junction bases numbered 6, after V lost 4 bases and J lost 6 bases. The germline gives CDR1 WNHNN, CDR2 SYGVQD (reference sequence). This CDR3 has 16 residues. CDR3 sequence (DNA): TGCGCCAGCAGTGTACCGGGACAGGGGGCATCCGGGGAGCTGTTTTTT. Translating it yields CASSVPGQGASGELFF.

This clone was recorded a few times. This chain connects TRBV19 to TRBJ2-3; D is possibly TRBD2 (5 bases). The CDR3 totals 14 residues. V lost 8 bases, J lost 2 bases, and 14 bases lay in between. Germline-derived CDR1 and CDR2 are LNHDA and SQIVND (reference sequence). The CDR3 sequence is CASSPGRNTDTQYF. Written as DNA, the CDR3 is TGTGCCAGTTCACCGGGGAGAAACACAGATACGCAGTATTTT.

This clone was counted only a few times. This chain connects TRBV7-9 to TRBJ1-6, with 9 positions matching TRBD1. The germline gives CDR1 SEHNR, CDR2 FQNEAQ (reference sequence). V lost 4 bases and J lost 9; bases outside the gene matches: 10. The CDR3 is 16 residues long. The CDR3 region has the DNA TGTGCCAGCAGCTCACCCGGACAGGGGAGAGGTTCACCCCTCCACTTT. This sequence encodes CASSSPGQGRGSPLHF.

The V and J genes are TRBV4-3 and TRBJ1-3, with a tentative D call TRBD1 (6 bases). Trimming pared 0 bases from V and 4 bases from J, leaving 16 bases between. Germline CDR1 LGHNA, CDR2 YSLEER. The CDR3 extends over 17 amino acids. As DNA, the CDR3 is TGCGCCAGCAGCCAAGAGCGCACAGGGCTAAGCGGAAACACCATATATTTT. Translated, it gives CASSQERTGLSGNTIYF.

This clone was seen more than once but under ten times. CDR3 protein: CASDREMNTEAFF. CDR3 coding DNA: TGTGCCAGCGACAGGGAAATGAACACTGAAGCTTTCTTT. This sequence joins TRBV6-1 and TRBJ1-1; 7 positions agree with TRBD1. V trimming: 8 bases; J trimming: 0 bases; junction bases outside the gene matches: 3. CDR1 is MNHNS, CDR2 SASEGT, per germline. The CDR3 totals 13 residues.

The gene calls are TRBV27 and TRBJ2-4; 7 nucleotides align to TRBD1. There are 14 residues in the CDR3. The V gene's germline CDR1 is MNHEY and CDR2 SMNVEV (reference sequence). Trimming removed 0 bases from V and 4 bases from J; junction bases left unmatched: 0. CDR3 protein: CASSLSGQKNIQYF. The CDR3 DNA is TGTGCCAGCAGTTTATCGGGACAGAAAAACATTCAGTACTTC.

The rearrangement uses TRBV2 and TRBJ2-3; TRBD2 is a possible D gene (7 bases). The CDR3 totals 15 residues. Per germline, CDR1 SNHLY and CDR2 FYNNEI. The V and J ends lost 6 bases and 4 bases respectively, with 17 bases between them. The CDR3 is CASRVGLEGADTQYF. DNA for the CDR3: TGTGCCAGCAGAGTCGGACTAGAGGGGGCAGATACGCAGTATTTT.

The rearrangement uses TRBV2 and TRBJ2-7; D may be TRBD1 (5 bases). The germline V gene encodes CDR1 SNHLY and CDR2 FYNNEI. V was shortened by 1 base and J by 9 bases, with 7 bases between the two germline ends. The CDR3 spans 11 residues. CDR3 loop: CASSEGGGQYF. CDR3 coding DNA: TGTGCCAGCAGTGAAGGGGGCGGGCAGTACTTC.

The V call is TRBV29-1, the J call TRBJ2-4; TRBD2 agrees at 8 bases. V trimming: 4 bases; J trimming: 5 bases; junction bases outside the gene matches: 7. Germline CDR1 and CDR2: SQVTM and ANQGSEA. The CDR3 is 14 residues long. Here the CDR3 reads CSVVRLAGQNIQYF. The CDR3 DNA follows: TGCAGCGTTGTCCGTCTAGCGGGCCAAAACATTCAGTACTTC.

The chain joins TRBV10-3 to TRBJ2-2; TRBD1 matches 8 bases. V lost 8 bases to trimming and J lost 4 bases; unmatched junction nucleotides: 9. The length of the CDR3 is 15 residues. Germline-derived CDR1 and CDR2 are ENHRY and SYGVKD. The CDR3 DNA reads TGTGCCATCGCCATGACAGGGGACCTCACCGGGGAGCTGTTTTTT. Encoded protein: CAIAMTGDLTGELFF.

The rearrangement uses TRBV27 and TRBJ1-3; 10 bases map to TRBD1. Germline lookup yields CDR1 MNHEY and CDR2 SMNVEV (reference sequence). CDR3 length: 14 amino acids. V dropped 6 bases and J dropped 2; count of bases not matched to a gene: 1. The chain's CDR3 is CASRDRGPGNTIYF. As DNA, the CDR3 is TGTGCCAGCAGAGACAGGGGGCCTGGAAACACCATATATTTT.

This clone occurred a few times. This chain uses TRBV30 with TRBJ1-3; the match to TRBD1 covers 10 bases. Unmatched junction bases numbered 2, after V lost 5 bases and J lost 1 base. This CDR3 has 14 residues. Germline values: CDR1 GTSNPN, CDR2 SVGIG (reference sequence). The DNA of the CDR3 is TGTGCCTGGGACAGGGGGCGATCTGGAAACACCATATATTTT. Encoded protein: CAWDRGRSGNTIYF.

The chain joins TRBV4-1 to TRBJ2-1; D may be TRBD1 (6 bases). The V gene lost 0 bases and the J gene lost 6 bases, with 15 bases spanning the gap. Germline V CDR1 and CDR2: MGHRA, YSYEKL. The CDR3 runs to 16 residues. In nucleotides, the CDR3 is TGCGCCAGCAGCCAAGATCCCCCAGGGGCCTTCAATGAGCAGTTCTTC. Protein sequence: CASSQDPPGAFNEQFF.

Written as DNA, the CDR3 is TGTGCCAGCAGTGTAGGACTACAAGAGACCCAGTACTTC. This translates into CASSVGLQETQYF. V and J are TRBV6-1 and TRBJ2-5; TRBD2 is a possible D gene (6 bases). The V gene lost 4 bases and the J gene lost 2 bases, with 8 bases spanning the gap. CDR1 is MNHNS, CDR2 SASEGT, per germline. CDR3 length: 13 amino acids.

The chain joins TRBV11-2 to TRBJ2-7; weak D call: TRBD2 (6 bases). Germline CDR1 SGHAT, CDR2 FQNNGV. Trimming took 5 bases from V and 0 from J, leaving 8 bases between them. CDR3 size: 13 residues. This CDR3 is CASSRDSSYEQYF. In DNA, the CDR3 is TGTGCCAGCAGCCGGGACTCCTCCTACGAGCAGTACTTC.

Here the CDR3 DNA reads TGTGCCAGCTCACCGGGAGCGGGGGATACGCAGTATTTT. Encoded protein: CASSPGAGDTQYF. J is TRBJ2-3 and V is TRBV18, with TRBD2 matching over 7 bases. This CDR3 spans 13 amino acids. Germline trimming cut 3 bases from V and 6 bases from J; bases unmatched to any gene: 3. Germline V CDR1 and CDR2: KGHSH, LQKENI.

The V and J genes are TRBV19 and TRBJ1-1; 8 nucleotides line up with TRBD1. The V gene's germline CDR1 is LNHDA and CDR2 SQIVND (reference sequence). The CDR3 spans 13 residues. J lost 7 bases, V lost 7 bases, and 8 bases had no gene match. As DNA, the CDR3 is TGTGCCAGTACTCCCAGGGGGCAAGGTGAAGCTTTCTTT. This encodes CASTPRGQGEAFF.

This chain uses TRBV11-2 with TRBJ1-4; D possibly corresponds to TRBD1 (5 bases). The CDR3 loop spans 14 amino acids. Germline V gene sequence: CDR1 SGHAT, CDR2 FQNNGV. V lost 1 base, J lost 5 bases, and 8 bases lay in between. The CDR3 DNA follows: TGTGCCAGCAGCTTAGGATCAGGGAATGAAAAACTGTTTTTT. It codes for CASSLGSGNEKLFF.

This clone was detected only a few times. The chain employs TRBV5-4 and TRBJ2-7; weak D call: TRBD2 (6 bases). The CDR3 runs to 15 residues. Germline V lookup: CDR1 SGHNT, CDR2 YYREEE (reference sequence). Deletions cut 2 bases from V and 2 bases from J, with 14 bases between. The CDR3 bases are TGTGCCAGCAGCTTAAACCGGGACTCGCCCTACGAGCAGTACTTC. Encoded protein: CASSLNRDSPYEQYF.

As for this clone: At one boundary the junction diverges from the germline segment, which might be a read error. The J gene is TRBJ2-1, the V gene TRBV7-9; 7 nucleotides agree with TRBD2. This CDR3 is 17 amino acids long. Germline CDR1 is SEHNR and CDR2 is FQNEAQ (reference sequence). The CDR3, as DNA: TGTTCCAGCAGCTTAGCATTACGTGGGGGGGCCTACAATGAGCAGTTCTTC. This translates into CSSSLALRGGAYNEQFF.

Note on this clone: The junction does not match germline at one end; this may be a read error. This chain uses TRBV7-7 with TRBJ2-2, with D maybe TRBD1 (5 bases). CDR1 SSHAT and CDR2 FNYEAQ come from the germline V gene (reference sequence). The CDR3 consists of 14 residues. The CDR3 DNA follows: TGTGCTAGCAGCCCCGACAGATCCACCGGGGAGCTGTTTTTT. Its translation is CASSPDRSTGELFF.

The rearrangement links TRBV6-5 to TRBJ2-3; possible D gene TRBD1, 6 bases. The CDR3 contains 15 residues. Germline CDR1 is MNHEY and CDR2 is SVGAGI. The germline V and J ends were trimmed by 6 bases and 2 bases, with 15 bases remaining between them. The CDR3 sequence is CASRRGTLFTDTQYF. The DNA of the CDR3 is TGTGCCAGCAGGAGGGGGACACTTTTCACAGATACGCAGTATTTT.